Many counts were recorded for the clone carrying this T cell receptor beta chain. The antigen is not known. This entry is derived from a study of OX40 agonist ivuxolimab in advanced cancers. The method was immunoSEQ multiplex PCR; TCRdb's version includes in-frame clones alone and lacks a portion of them. The sample includes roughly 93,000 clones, about 80% of them seen just once. Study findings and constraints: CD8+ T cells (on average) carried more expanded clones than CD4+ T cells.

CDR1 LGHNA and CDR2 YNFKEQ come from the germline V gene. The CDR3 spans 15 residues. Unmatched junction bases numbered 5, after V lost 6 bases and J lost 1 base. The sequencing here drew on CD4+ or CD8+ T cells sorted from blood, taken in a trial of the OX40 agonist ivuxolimab. The sequence derives from an adult with an advanced solid tumor such as melanoma, head and neck, liver or kidney cancer. The chain carries TRBV4-2 and TRBJ2-3, with 9 positions matching TRBD2. In DNA, the CDR3 is TGTGCCAGCAGGCGGACTAGCGCGGGCACAGATACGCAGTATTTT. The encoded protein is CASRRTSAGTDTQYF.